This passage covers 14 T cell receptor beta chains from one sample sequenced in a study of high-grade serous ovarian cancer treatment subgroups. Clones were read by immunoSEQ multiplex PCR, and TCRdb kept only the in-frame ones, dropping some. The table has some 4,500 clones, around 76% seen once. Tumor tissue was taken before any definitive surgery or chemotherapy was given. The sequenced sample was tumor tissue. Source of these receptors: a human donor with high-grade serous ovarian cancer.

The chain joins TRBV2 to TRBJ2-7; 10 bases are a match to TRBD1. Germline CDR1 SNHLY, CDR2 FYNNEI. This CDR3 is 13 amino acids long. After removal of 6 bases from V and 7 bases from J, the junction contained 6 bases not matched to a gene. The CDR3 sequence: CASRGTGAKEQYF. The CDR3 DNA reads as TGTGCCAGCAGAGGGACAGGGGCGAAGGAGCAGTACTTC.

CDR3: CASSPALGQETQYF. For the CDR3, the DNA is TGTGCCAGCAGCCCCGCCCTGGGGCAGGAGACCCAGTACTTC. The gene calls are TRBV7-9 and TRBJ2-5; a possible D gene is TRBD1 (5 bases). V dropped 5 bases and J dropped 5 bases, with 15 bases sitting between them. Germline CDR1 SEHNR, CDR2 FQNEAQ (reference sequence). The CDR3 consists of 14 residues.

The CDR3 DNA sequence: TGTGCCACCAGCGAGAGAGATATACAGGGTGGCTCCTACGAGCAGTACTTC. Amino acids: CATSERDIQGGSYEQYF. V and J are TRBV15 and TRBJ2-5; D might be TRBD1 (6 bases). TRBJ2-7 matches the DNA end more closely, so the J call is doubtful. In germline, CDR1 is LNHNV, CDR2 YYDKDF (reference sequence). The CDR3 loop spans 17 amino acids.

The V gene is TRBV19, the J gene TRBJ1-2; 7 bases agree with TRBD1. The length of the CDR3 is 14 residues. Germline CDR1 reads LNHDA; CDR2 reads SQIVND (reference sequence). The V and J ends lost 3 bases and 4 bases, in that order; junction bases with no gene match: 5. Written as DNA, the CDR3 is TGTGCCAGTAGTATCTCGGCAGGGGGCTATGGCTACACCTTC. It yields the protein CASSISAGGYGYTF.

J is TRBJ2-7 and V is TRBV5-4; 8 nucleotides match TRBD1. V dropped 5 bases and J dropped 4; count of bases not matched to a gene: 14. This CDR3 is 16 amino acids long. Germline lookup yields CDR1 SGHNT and CDR2 YYREEE (reference sequence). In nucleotides, the CDR3 is TGTGCCAGCAGTTGGAGCAGTACAGGGGGTGCGTACGAGCAGTACTTC. Translated, it gives CASSWSSTGGAYEQYF.

This chain connects TRBV19 to TRBJ2-1; TRBD1 matches at 8 bases. After removal of 5 bases from V and 0 bases from J, the junction contained 3 bases not matched to a gene. Germline assignment: CDR1 LNHDA and CDR2 SQIVND (reference sequence). This CDR3 contains 15 residues. The CDR3 is CASSRGTGSYNEQFF. CDR3 nucleotide sequence: TGTGCCAGTAGTCGAGGGACAGGCTCCTACAATGAGCAGTTCTTC.

The V and J genes are TRBV15 and TRBJ2-1; a possible D gene is TRBD2 (6 bases). CDR1 is LNHNV and CDR2 is YYDKDF in the germline V gene (reference sequence). V dropped 6 bases and J dropped 5 bases, with 14 bases sitting between them. This CDR3 has 14 amino acids. The CDR3 here is CATSHGGNNNEQFF. CDR3 coding DNA: TGTGCCACCAGTCACGGGGGTAATAACAATGAGCAGTTCTTC.

The chain joins TRBV6-6 to TRBJ1-5; D ambiguous. Germline V gene data show CDR1 as MNHNY and CDR2 as SVGAGI (reference sequence). This CDR3 comprises 13 residues. Trimming left V 2 bases short and J 0 bases short, with 2 bases between. CDR3: CASSYDSNQPQHF. DNA of the CDR3: TGTGCCAGCAGTTACGATAGCAATCAGCCCCAGCATTTT.

This clone was seen only a few times. V gene TRBV19 combines with J gene TRBJ2-7; possible D gene TRBD1, 6 bases. V lost 3 bases and J lost 5, with 14 bases in between. The V gene's germline CDR1 is LNHDA and CDR2 SQIVND (reference sequence). The CDR3 runs to 14 residues. The CDR3: CASSIRQGWDEQYF. DNA of the CDR3: TGTGCCAGTAGTATCCGCCAGGGGTGGGACGAGCAGTACTTC.

The chain uses TRBV6-1 and TRBJ2-7; tentatively, D is TRBD2 (5 bases). Trimming took off 8 bases at V and 7 bases at J, with 15 bases between the two ends. CDR1 and CDR2 (germline): MNHNS, SASEGT. This CDR3 has 12 amino acids. The CDR3 DNA reads as TGTGCCAGCGGACTCCTTAGCGAGGAGCAGTACTTC. Residues: CASGLLSEEQYF.

The chain recombines TRBV30 with TRBJ1-2, with D uncertain. The ends were cut back, 2 bases at V and 0 bases at J, with 4 bases in the middle. There are 12 residues in the CDR3. Germline V lookup: CDR1 GTSNPN, CDR2 SVGIG (reference sequence). CDR3 nucleotide sequence: TGTGCCTGGAGTTGGGCTAACTATGGCTACACCTTC. It codes for CAWSWANYGYTF.

This clone was found a few times. The gene calls are TRBV7-8 and TRBJ2-1; D gene ambiguous. Deletions cut 1 base from V and 12 bases from J, with 7 bases between. The germline V gene encodes CDR1 SGHVS and CDR2 FQNEAQ. This CDR3 has 11 residues. The CDR3 region has the DNA TGTGCCAGCAGCTTAGGGCCGGGGCAGTTCTTC. Amino acid sequence: CASSLGPGQFF. Based on the CDR3 plus reference TRBV7-8 and TRBJ2-1, the full variable domain is GAGVSQSPRYKVAKRGQDVALRCDPISGHVSLFWYQQALGQGPEFLTYFQNEAQLDKSGLPSDRFFAERPEGSVSTLKIQRTQQEDSAVYLCASSLGPGQFFGPGTRLTVL.

This rearrangement joins TRBV29-1 to TRBJ2-5, with 7 bases aligning to TRBD2. The CDR3 covers 15 residues. From germline, CDR1 is SQVTM and CDR2 ANQGSEA. With V trimmed by 1 base and J by 3 bases, 8 bases remained unmatched. This CDR3 reads CSVEGAGLRKETQYF. Written as DNA, the CDR3 is TGCAGCGTTGAAGGAGCGGGGTTGAGGAAAGAGACCCAGTACTTC.

The genes are TRBV2 and TRBJ2-5; TRBD2 matches 10 bases. CDR3 length equals 15 residues. Germline trimming cut 4 bases from V and 5 bases from J; bases unmatched to any gene: 7. The V gene's germline CDR1 is SNHLY and CDR2 FYNNEI. The CDR3 is CASSVLAGVGETQYF. The CDR3, as DNA: TGTGCCAGCAGTGTTCTAGCGGGAGTGGGTGAGACCCAGTACTTC.